These T cell receptor beta chains were read from a single sample in a study of control samples from healthy donors and cancer patients. The assay was immunoSEQ multiplex PCR, and TCRdb's table has in-frame clones only and misses some. The sample has some 130,000 clones; 80% to 95% are singletons. What was sequenced was blood. The receptors derive from a woman aged 45-59 years in good health. Each CDR3 is given with its conserved first and last residue. The order of the fields is D gene, V gene, clone size, J gene, CDR3 DNA, CDR3 protein. D genes are given only for firm matches. The listing skips clone size in some rows; elsewhere it reads once, few, many or a size class.

.	TRBV5-8	.	TRBJ1-1	TGTGCCAGCAGCTTTGGTACAACGAAGAACACTGAAGCTTTCTTT	CASSFGTTKNTEAFF
.	TRBV2	.	TRBJ2-4	TGTGCCTTGTCCGGAGAGACTTACAGTTTAGCCAAAAACATTCAGTACTTC	CALSGETYSLAKNIQYF
.	TRBV5-6	.	TRBJ2-6	TGTGCCAGCAGCTTATTGGGGGCAGGGGCCAACGTCCTGACTTTC	CASSLLGAGANVLTF
.	TRBV7-9	.	TRBJ2-3	TGTGCCAGCAGCTTAGGGTGGCGGGACTCCTACCCCGGAGATACGCAGTATTTT	CASSLGWRDSYPGDTQYF
.	TRBV15	once	TRBJ1-5	TGTGCCACCAGCCCTGACAAAGGAGATCAGCCCCAGCATTTT	CATSPDKGDQPQHF
.	TRBV6-1	.	TRBJ1-2	TGTGCCAGCAGTGATCAGGCGCAGGTGATAATGAATGGCTACACCTTC	CASSDQAQVIMNGYTF
.	TRBV6-5	.	TRBJ1-3	TGTGCCAGCAGCGTAGGAGACACCATATATTTT	CASSVGDTIYF
.	TRBV3-1/TRBV3-2	.	TRBJ2-1	TGTGCCAGCAGCCAAGTGGAAGGGGAGCAGGGTGAGCAGTTCTTC	CASSQVEGEQGEQFF
.	TRBV2	.	TRBJ1-2	TGTGCCAGCAGTGAAGCGCGGGGATGGGGCTACACCTTC	CASSEARGWGYTF
.	TRBV6-2/TRBV6-3	.	TRBJ2-5	TGTGCCAGCAGCACGAATCCCAGCCGGGGAGAGACCCAGTACTTC	CASSTNPSRGETQYF
TRBD1	TRBV7-2	once	TRBJ1-3	TGTGCCAGCAGCTCTCGAGGACAGGGCACCGGAAACACCATATATTTT	CASSSRGQGTGNTIYF
.	TRBV18	.	TRBJ1-2	TGTGCCAGCGAGGAGGACGGGGACTATGGCTACACCTTC	CASEEDGDYGYTF
.	TRBV30	once	TRBJ1-1	TGTGCCTTTACAGGGAGGGGTACTGAAGCTTTCTTT	CAFTGRGTEAFF
TRBD1	TRBV2	.	TRBJ1-5	TGTGCCAGCAGTACGGGACAGAGCAATCAGCCCCAGCATTTT	CASSTGQSNQPQHF
TRBD2	TRBV7-6	.	TRBJ2-5	TGTGCCAGCAGCTTCCGACTAGCGGGGGCCTCCCAAGAGACCCAGTACTTC	CASSFRLAGASQETQYF
.	TRBV29-1	.	TRBJ1-2	TGCAGCGTTGAGGGCAGGGACCCTGGCTACACCTTC	CSVEGRDPGYTF
TRBD1	TRBV6-5	.	TRBJ1-6	TGTGCCAGCAGTTATCAGGACAGGGCCTCACCCCTCCACTTT	CASSYQDRASPLHF
.	TRBV18	.	TRBJ2-1	TGTGCCAGCTCACTCTACAGGGCTCGTGACAATGAGCAGTTCTTC	CASSLYRARDNEQFF
TRBD1	TRBV13	.	TRBJ1-2	TGTGCCAGCAGCTTTGGGACAGAAGCTAACTATGGCTACACCTTC	CASSFGTEANYGYTF
TRBD1	TRBV3-1/TRBV3-2	.	TRBJ2-7	TGTGCCAGCAGCCAAGCGCCAGGGGGCAACGAGCAGTACTTC	CASSQAPGGNEQYF
TRBD1	TRBV15	.	TRBJ1-5	TGTGCCACCAGCAGAGATCAACAGGGGGCAAATCAGCCCCAGCATTTT	CATSRDQQGANQPQHF
TRBD1	TRBV27	.	TRBJ1-6	TGTGCCAGCAGTCCAGGGACAGCGAGCTCCTATAATTCACCCCTCCACTTT	CASSPGTASSYNSPLHF
.	TRBV19	.	TRBJ1-6	TGTGCCAGTAGTAATCCCCAGGCGGGGGTTTCACCCCTCCACTTT	CASSNPQAGVSPLHF
.	TRBV5-1	once	TRBJ1-3	TGCGCCAGCAGTTTAAGGGAGTCCTCTGGAAACACCATATATTTT	CASSLRESSGNTIYF
TRBD1	TRBV30	.	TRBJ1-5	TGTGCCTGGACAGGGGGCGAAGGGACGTCCCAGCATTTT	CAWTGGEGTSQHF
.	TRBV4-2	.	TRBJ1-6	TGTGCCAGCAGCCAAGAGGGGCCGGAGCCCCTCCACTTT	CASSQEGPEPLHF
TRBD1	TRBV15	.	TRBJ1-3	TGTGCCACCAGCAGAGAGACAGGGGGCTCTGGAAACACCATATATTTT	CATSRETGGSGNTIYF
TRBD2	TRBV5-1	once	TRBJ2-1	TGCGCCAGCAGTCGTAGCGGGGGGAGCTCCTACAATGAGCAGTTCTTC	CASSRSGGSSYNEQFF
.	TRBV5-1	.	TRBJ2-7	TGCGCCAGCAGCTTAAAGGGGATTGATTCGAACGAGCAGTACTTC	CASSLKGIDSNEQYF
.	TRBV29-1	.	TRBJ2-3	TGCAGCTCTGGGGCCAGGGGAACAGATACGCAGTATTTT	CSSGARGTDTQYF
.	TRBV7-2	.	TRBJ1-5	TGTGCCAGCAGCACAAGGGGTTTGAGCAATCAGCCCCAGCATTTT	CASSTRGLSNQPQHF
TRBD1	TRBV27	.	TRBJ1-4	TGTGCCAGCAGCCGGACAGGGGGCGTTGAAAAACTGTTTTTT	CASSRTGGVEKLFF
.	TRBV28	.	TRBJ1-2	TGTGCCAGCAGTTTAGGGTCAGGGGCTTGGGGCTATGGCTACACCTTC	CASSLGSGAWGYGYTF
TRBD2	TRBV20-1	.	TRBJ2-5	TGCAGTGCTAGTACTAGCGCGCCGGGGGCCCAGTACTTC	CSASTSAPGAQYF
.	TRBV2	few	TRBJ2-7	TGTGCCAGCAGTGCGGGGGGCAGCGACGAGCAGTACTTC	CASSAGGSDEQYF
.	TRBV7-7	.	TRBJ1-4	TGTGCCAGCAGCCCCGGGACCGGAACTAATGAAAAACTGTTTTTT	CASSPGTGTNEKLFF
TRBD1	TRBV9	.	TRBJ1-4	TGTGCCAGCAGCGAGGGACAGGTCAACGAAAAACTGTTTTTT	CASSEGQVNEKLFF
.	TRBV5-1	.	TRBJ2-3	TGCGCCAGCAGCGAACTGGCTAGCGGCACAGATACGCAGTATTTT	CASSELASGTDTQYF
TRBD1	TRBV7-2	.	TRBJ1-5	TGTGCCAGCAGCTTATCAGGGGGCGCGCAGCCCCAGCATTTT	CASSLSGGAQPQHF
.	TRBV29-1	.	TRBJ1-2	TGCAGCGTTGGGAGGGACCTTGCAGGACAAAACTATGGCTACACCTTC	CSVGRDLAGQNYGYTF
.	TRBV5-1	.	TRBJ2-1	TGCGCCAGCAGCTTGGATCCGGCGAGGCCGGGGAATGAGCAGTTCTTC	CASSLDPARPGNEQFF
.	TRBV29-1	once	TRBJ1-3	TGCAGCGTTGCGGGGAGCTCTGGAAACACCATATATTTT	CSVAGSSGNTIYF
.	TRBV30	.	TRBJ1-2	TGTGCCTGGAGTGTACCGCAGACTAACTATGGCTACACCTTC	CAWSVPQTNYGYTF
TRBD2	TRBV5-1	.	TRBJ2-2	TGCGCCAGCAGCTTTGGGACTAGCGGGGGAAACACCGGGGAGCTGTTTTTT	CASSFGTSGGNTGELFF
.	TRBV6-5	.	TRBJ1-2	TGTGCCAGCAGTTACGGTGAATACCCCTTCTTC	CASSYGEYPFF
.	TRBV12-5	.	TRBJ1-4	TGTGCTAGTGGTTTGGACCCCGCGGGGGCAGGGGAAAAACTGTTTTTT	CASGLDPAGAGEKLFF
.	TRBV24-1	few	TRBJ1-5	TGTGCCACCAGTGGTGGAGGAGGTAGCAATCAGCCCCAGCATTTT	CATSGGGGSNQPQHF
.	TRBV6-1	.	TRBJ1-2	TGTGCCAGCAGTGAACTCCAACGACACATTACTAACTATGGCTACACCTTC	CASSELQRHITNYGYTF
.	TRBV12-3/TRBV12-4	.	TRBJ1-5	TGTGCCAGCAGTTTAATCCGCAATCAGCCCCAGCATTTT	CASSLIRNQPQHF
.	TRBV5-1	.	TRBJ1-2	TGCGCCAGCAGCCCCGTACAGGGAAAGCTCAGAGACTATGGCTACACCTTC	CASSPVQGKLRDYGYTF
TRBD1	TRBV12-3/TRBV12-4	.	TRBJ2-2	TGTGCCAGCAGGGACAGGGGAGCCGGGGAGCTGTTTTTT	CASRDRGAGELFF
.	TRBV7-9	.	TRBJ1-3	TGTGCCAGCAGCTTATACTCTTTGAGCTCTGGAAACACCATATATTTT	CASSLYSLSSGNTIYF